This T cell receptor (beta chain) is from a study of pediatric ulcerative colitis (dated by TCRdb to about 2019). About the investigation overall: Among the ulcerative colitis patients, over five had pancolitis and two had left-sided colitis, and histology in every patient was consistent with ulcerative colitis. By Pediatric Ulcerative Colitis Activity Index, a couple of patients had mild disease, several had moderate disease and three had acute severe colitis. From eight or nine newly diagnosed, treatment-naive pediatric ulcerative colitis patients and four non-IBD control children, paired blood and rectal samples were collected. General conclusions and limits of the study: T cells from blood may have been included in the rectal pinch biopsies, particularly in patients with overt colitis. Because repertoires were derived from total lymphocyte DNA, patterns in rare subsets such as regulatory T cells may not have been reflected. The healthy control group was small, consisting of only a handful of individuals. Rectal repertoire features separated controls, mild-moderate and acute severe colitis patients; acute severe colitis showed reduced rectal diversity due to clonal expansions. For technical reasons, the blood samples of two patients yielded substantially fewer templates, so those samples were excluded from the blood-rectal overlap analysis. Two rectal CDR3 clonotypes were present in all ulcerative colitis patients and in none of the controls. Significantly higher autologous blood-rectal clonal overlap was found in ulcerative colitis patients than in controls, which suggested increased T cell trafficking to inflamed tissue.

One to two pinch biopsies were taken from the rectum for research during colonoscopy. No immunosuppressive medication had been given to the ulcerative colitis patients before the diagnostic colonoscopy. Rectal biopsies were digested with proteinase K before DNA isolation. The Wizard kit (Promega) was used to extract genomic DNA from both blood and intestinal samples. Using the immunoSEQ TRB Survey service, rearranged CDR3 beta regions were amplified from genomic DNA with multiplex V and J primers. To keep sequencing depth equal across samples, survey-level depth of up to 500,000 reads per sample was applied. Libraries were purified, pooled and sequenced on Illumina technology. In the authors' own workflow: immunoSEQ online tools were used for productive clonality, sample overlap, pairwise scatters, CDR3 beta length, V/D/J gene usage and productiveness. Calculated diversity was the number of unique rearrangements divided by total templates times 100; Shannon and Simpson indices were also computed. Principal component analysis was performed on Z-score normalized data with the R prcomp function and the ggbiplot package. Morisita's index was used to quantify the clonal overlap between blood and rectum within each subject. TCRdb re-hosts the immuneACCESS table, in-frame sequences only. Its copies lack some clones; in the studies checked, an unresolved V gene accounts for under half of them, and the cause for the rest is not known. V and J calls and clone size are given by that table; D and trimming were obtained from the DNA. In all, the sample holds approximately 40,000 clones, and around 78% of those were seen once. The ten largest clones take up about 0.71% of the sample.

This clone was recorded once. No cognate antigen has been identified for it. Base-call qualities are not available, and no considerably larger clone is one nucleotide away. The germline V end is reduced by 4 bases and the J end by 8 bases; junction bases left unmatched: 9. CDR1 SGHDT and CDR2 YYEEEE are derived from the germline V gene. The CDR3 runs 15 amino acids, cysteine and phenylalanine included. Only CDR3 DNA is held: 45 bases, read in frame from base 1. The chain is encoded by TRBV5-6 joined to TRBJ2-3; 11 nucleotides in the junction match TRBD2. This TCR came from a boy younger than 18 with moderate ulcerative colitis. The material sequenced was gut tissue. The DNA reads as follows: TGTGCCAGCAGCAGTAGCGGGAGGGCGTCAGGTACGCAGTATTTT. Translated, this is CASSSSGRASGTQYF. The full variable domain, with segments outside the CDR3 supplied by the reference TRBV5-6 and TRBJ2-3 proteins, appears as DAGVTQSPTHLIKTRGQQVTLRCSPKSGHDTVSWYQQALGQGPQFIFQYYEEEERQRGNFPDRFSGHQFPNYSSELNVNALLLGDSALYLCASSSSGRASGTQYFGPGTRLTVL.